Below, one T cell receptor (beta chain) is given with its context. Its antigen is unknown. Germline V gene sequence: CDR1 SGHTA, CDR2 FQGNSA. The CDR3 has 17 amino acids. V shed 2 bases and J shed 4 bases, with 17 bases lying between them. Measured with immunoSEQ multiplex PCR; TCRdb has only the in-frame clones, and not every one. Seen here are under 100,000 clones, roughly 90% observed once, and the top ten hold roughly 4.8%. The sample belongs to a study of T cell responses to AZD1222 COVID-19 vaccine. The study's findings and limits: Breadth and depth of Spike-specific TCRs rose after two AZD1222 doses.

The sequencing used peripheral blood, collected on day 0 of AZD1222 vaccination. This chain links TRBV7-2 with TRBJ2-2; a weak D match, TRBD2 (5 bases). This clonotype originated in an adult in good health. CDR3 amino acids: CASSLLVMDRGTGELFF. The CDR3 nucleotides read TGTGCCAGCAGCTTACTGGTCATGGATCGGGGCACCGGGGAGCTGTTTTTT. The complete variable domain, with remaining parts taken from reference TRBV7-2 and TRBJ2-2, reads GAGVSQSPSNKVTEKGKDVELRCDPISGHTALYWYRQSLGQGLEFLIYFQGNSAPDKSGLPSDRFSAERTGGSVSTLTIQRTQQEDSAVYLCASSLLVMDRGTGELFFGEGSRLTVL.